The 8 T cell receptor beta chains reported below all come from one sample, sequenced in a study of blood T cell repertoires in COVID-19. TCRdb's table, derived via immunoSEQ multiplex PCR, lists solely in-frame clones and lacks some. This table has 180,000 or so clones, 85% to 90% appearing once. Sequenced: peripheral blood. These receptors all come from a man between 50 and 59 years old with acute or convalescent COVID-19.

The genes are TRBV19 and TRBJ1-2, with 9 nucleotides matching TRBD1. The CDR3 totals 11 residues. Germline CDR1 is LNHDA and CDR2 is SQIVND (reference sequence). The junction had 6 bases not matched to a gene; V was cut back by 7 bases and J by 12 bases. The CDR3 sequence: CASIGTGRDTF. CDR3 coding DNA: TGTGCCAGTATCGGGACAGGGCGCGACACCTTC.

The gene calls are TRBV30 and TRBJ1-1; D might be TRBD1 (5 bases). CDR1 and CDR2 (germline): GTSNPN, SVGIG (reference sequence). The CDR3 sequence is 11 residues long. V was cut by 7 bases and J by 5 bases, with 11 bases left in between. CDR3 in DNA: TGTGCCTTGAACCACAGGACTGAAGCTTTCTTT. Protein: CALNHRTEAFF. Full variable domain (remainder filled in from reference TRBV30 and TRBJ1-1): SQTIHQWPATLVQPVGSPLSLECTVEGTSNPNLYWYRQAAGRGLQLLFYSVGIGQISSEVPQNLSASRPQDRQFILSSKKLLLSDSGFYLCALNHRTEAFFGQGTRLTVV.

The rearrangement joins TRBV30 to TRBJ1-2; 11 nucleotides align to TRBD1. CDR3 size: 13 residues. V trimming: 3 bases; J trimming: 8 bases; junction bases outside the gene matches: 5. Germline CDR1 reads GTSNPN; CDR2 reads SVGIG (reference sequence). CDR3 protein: CAWSPGQGGGYTF. The CDR3 DNA reads as TGTGCCTGGAGCCCGGGACAGGGGGGGGGCTACACCTTC.

CDR3 sequence: CATSDLGATGGVEQFF. The CDR3 nucleotides are TGTGCCACCAGTGACCTTGGGGCGACAGGGGGAGTTGAGCAGTTCTTC. This chain links TRBV24-1 with TRBJ2-1; 9 nucleotides align to TRBD1. Trimming cost V 4 bases and J 9 bases; bases outside gene matches: 12. The CDR3 consists of 16 residues. Germline assignment: CDR1 KGHDR and CDR2 SFDVKD.

This sequence joins TRBV5-1 and TRBJ2-7, with D perhaps matching TRBD2 (6 bases). The CDR3 loop spans 14 amino acids. Germline CDR1 SGHRS, CDR2 YFSETQ. Trimming removed 4 bases from V and 4 bases from J, with 15 bases in between. The CDR3 is CASSPTGTAYEQYF. CDR3 nucleotides: TGCGCCAGCAGCCCTACCGGGACTGCGTACGAGCAGTACTTC.

This clone has just a few counts. This chain uses TRBV3-1 (or the pseudogene TRBV3-2) with TRBJ1-1; weak D call: TRBD1 (6 bases). Per the germline V gene, CDR1 is LGHDT and CDR2 is YNNKEL (reference sequence). V was shortened by 0 bases and J by 9 bases, with 14 bases between the two germline ends. The CDR3 runs 14 residues. CDR3 protein: CASSQDRRGGQAFF. CDR3 DNA sequence: TGTGCCAGCAGCCAAGACCGACGGGGGGGCCAAGCTTTCTTT.

This clone was picked up one time. This chain connects TRBV9 to TRBJ1-3; D gene ambiguous. This CDR3 comprises 14 residues. Trimming shortened V by 1 base and J by 3 bases, and 8 bases separated the two germline ends. Per the germline V gene, CDR1 is SGDLS and CDR2 is YYNGEE. CDR3 DNA: TGTGCCAGCAGCGTATCCTTCGGTGGAAACACCATATATTTT. This gives the protein CASSVSFGGNTIYF. The variable domain in full, with the rest retrieved from reference TRBV9 and TRBJ1-3, is DSGVTQTPKHLITATGQRVTLRCSPRSGDLSVYWYQQSLDQGLQFLIQYYNGEERAKGNILERFSAQQFPDLHSELNLSSLELGDSALYFCASSVSFGGNTIYFGEGSWLTVV.

The count of this clone is one. The V and J genes are TRBV5-1 and TRBJ2-7; 8 bases fit TRBD2. With 0 bases clipped from V and 0 bases from J, the junction kept 5 bases outside the gene matches. Germline V gene data show CDR1 as SGHRS and CDR2 as YFSETQ. CDR3 length: 16 amino acids. The CDR3 loop is CASSLDSSGSSYEQYF. DNA of the CDR3: TGCGCCAGCAGCTTGGACTCGAGCGGGAGCTCCTACGAGCAGTACTTC.